This entry is about one TCR beta chain. The data originate from a study of regulatory T cells in long-lasting Graves disease. Library construction for TCR beta used iRepertoire HTBI primers and Arm-PCR of CDR3 regions. MiXCR, applied by TCRdb to the multiplex PCR reads, yields one record per CDR3 protein. The sample records under 700,000 distinct CDR3 sequences, about 16% being singletons. The CDR3 is 13 residues long. V was trimmed by 3 bases and J by 0 bases, leaving 6 bases between them. Germline values: CDR1 LGHDT, CDR2 YNNKEL (reference sequence). Time point noted: newly diagnosed GD, antithyroid drugs for less than 3 months. PBMC-derived RNA was used for the TCR library. These data also formed part of another study, on T cells in Graves' hyperthyroidism and ophthalmopathy. That study reports: RT-PCR in the first round (using the HTBI primer set) targeted the TCR CDR3.

The J gene is TRBJ2-7, the V gene TRBV3-1; D is ambiguous. The sample was peripheral blood mononuclear cells (PBMCs), taken at new diagnosis, from a patient treated with antithyroid drugs. This receptor was identified in a woman aged 40 to 65 with Graves disease. In DNA, the CDR3 is TGTGCCAGCAGCCAGGGCAACTCCTACGAGCAGTACTTC. This encodes CASSQGNSYEQYF.